The 31 T cell receptor beta chains presented below share a single source sample, sequenced in a study of blood T cell repertoires in COVID-19. TCRdb's table, derived via immunoSEQ multiplex PCR, lists solely in-frame clones and lacks some. The profile covers some 120,000 clones, with roughly 80% appearing a single time and around 25% taken by the ten largest. Sequenced material: peripheral blood. These receptors were obtained from a human donor in a cohort sampled during active COVID-19.

The CDR3 nucleotides read TGTGCCAGCAGTGCGGGACTCAGTCCGGGGAATGAGCAGTTCTTC. Its protein is CASSAGLSPGNEQFF. V usage is TRBV2 and J usage is TRBJ2-1, with D possibly being TRBD2 (6 bases). The CDR3 has 15 residues. Germline-derived CDR1 and CDR2 are SNHLY and FYNNEI. The V and J ends lost 4 bases and 7 bases respectively, with 17 bases between them.

The rearrangement uses TRBV24-1 and TRBJ2-1; 7 nucleotides align to TRBD1. CDR3 length: 17 residues. V gave up 5 bases and J gave up 9 bases; unmatched junction bases: 18. Germline-derived CDR1 and CDR2 are KGHDR and SFDVKD. The CDR3 loop is CATSAPRGGRGFGEQFF. The CDR3 DNA sequence: TGTGCCACCAGTGCCCCCAGAGGTGGCAGGGGGTTTGGTGAGCAGTTCTTC.

This chain links TRBV6-5 with TRBJ1-1, with a possible D match to TRBD1 (5 bases). The germline V gene has CDR1 MNHEY and CDR2 SVGAGI. The CDR3 is 16 amino acids. The V gene lost 4 bases and the J gene lost 4 bases, with 19 bases spanning the gap. In DNA form, the CDR3 reads TGTGCCAGCAGTTCTGGTGGGGGGGAGGGAGGCACTGAAGCTTTCTTT. Encoded protein: CASSSGGGEGGTEAFF.

CDR3 protein: CASSVGTPNSPLHF. The CDR3 DNA follows: TGTGCCAGCAGCGTCGGGACACCTAATTCACCCCTCCACTTT. V gene TRBV6-5 combines with J gene TRBJ1-6, with a weak D call TRBD1 (6 bases). V lost 6 bases and J 6 bases, leaving 12 bases between the germline ends. From germline, CDR1 is MNHEY and CDR2 SVGAGI. This CDR3 contains 14 residues.

This chain uses TRBV11-1 with TRBJ2-1; 10 nucleotides agree with TRBD1. Per the germline V gene, CDR1 is SGHAT and CDR2 is FQDESV (reference sequence). The CDR3 runs to 14 residues. The V segment lost 2 bases and the J segment 12 bases; nucleotides outside the gene matches: 7. CDR3 in DNA: TGTGCCAGCAGCTTAATGGGGACAGGGGTTGTGCAGTTCTTC. This sequence encodes CASSLMGTGVVQFF. Looking up the rest from reference TRBV11-1 and TRBJ2-1 gives the full variable domain: EAEVAQSPRYKITEKSQAVAFWCDPISGHATLYWYRQILGQGPELLVQFQDESVVDDSQLPKDRFSAERLKGVDSTLKIQPAELGDSAMYLCASSLMGTGVVQFFGPGTRLTVL.

This chain links TRBV7-9 with TRBJ1-2; D is undetermined. Trimming took off 1 base at V and 8 bases at J, with 14 bases between the two ends. The CDR3 spans 14 residues. Germline CDR1 reads SEHNR; CDR2 reads FQNEAQ (reference sequence). The CDR3 loop reads CASSLVAAREGYTF. The CDR3 coding sequence is TGTGCCAGCAGCTTAGTCGCGGCGCGGGAAGGCTACACCTTC.

A single count supports this clone. V and J are TRBV12-1 and TRBJ2-7; no check of the table's D call, TRBD1, against the DNA was made. TRBV12-1 is labeled a pseudogene. The CDR3 runs 15 residues. Here the CDR3 reads CASSLWTGLSYEQYF. The CDR3 DNA follows: TGTGCCAGCAGCCTCTGGACAGGCCTATCCTACGAGCAGTACTTC.

The chain uses TRBV28 and TRBJ2-5; no reliable D call. The CDR3 has 13 residues. Deletions cut 3 bases from V and 5 bases from J, with 10 bases between. The germline V gene encodes CDR1 MDHEN and CDR2 SYDVKM. The CDR3, as DNA: TGTGCCAGCAGTTTTAATCTTATGGAGACCCAGTACTTC. This sequence encodes CASSFNLMETQYF.

The chain uses TRBV27 and TRBJ2-7; 9 bases fit TRBD1. CDR1 and CDR2 (germline): MNHEY, SMNVEV (reference sequence). The CDR3 spans 12 residues. V shed 8 bases and J 5 bases; nucleotides not matched to a gene: 4. The CDR3 nucleotides are TGTGCCAGCCACAGGGGGCCGGACGAGCAGTACTTC. Protein: CASHRGPDEQYF.

The genes are TRBV28 and TRBJ2-3; possible D gene TRBD1, 6 bases. This CDR3 contains 16 residues. V lost 5 bases and J lost 6, with 21 bases in between. Germline assignment: CDR1 MDHEN and CDR2 SYDVKM. The CDR3 reads CASSPSGSWGQDTQYF. The CDR3 DNA follows: TGTGCCAGCAGTCCCTCCGGGTCTTGGGGGCAGGATACGCAGTATTTT.

The chain links TRBV4-1 to TRBJ1-5, with D hard to call. This CDR3 region has 13 residues. Germline V gene data show CDR1 as MGHRA and CDR2 as YSYEKL. V lost 1 base to trimming and J lost 7 bases, with 8 bases between them. CDR3 region: CASSQGQHQPQHF. The CDR3 DNA is TGCGCCAGCAGCCAAGGACAACACCAGCCCCAGCATTTT.

The chain carries TRBV7-6 and TRBJ2-6; a possible D gene is TRBD2 (5 bases). CDR3 length: 15 amino acids. CDR1 and CDR2 from the germline V gene are SGHVS and FNYEAQ. V was pared by 1 base and J by 1 base, with 5 bases between. The CDR3 DNA reads TGTGCCAGCAGCTTAGGCGGGTCTGGGGCCAACGTCCTGACTTTC. This translates into CASSLGGSGANVLTF. The full variable domain, completed using reference TRBV7-6 and TRBJ2-6, is GAGVSQSPRYKVTKRGQDVALRCDPISGHVSLYWYRQALGQGPEFLTYFNYEAQQDKSGLPNDRFSAERPEGSISTLTIQRTEQRDSAMYRCASSLGGSGANVLTFGAGSRLTVL.

The chain has TRBV3-1 (or the pseudogene TRBV3-2) and TRBJ2-5; 7 bases match TRBD2. Germline CDR1 reads LGHDT; CDR2 reads YNNKEL (reference sequence). With 5 bases clipped from V and 1 base from J, the junction kept 4 bases outside the gene matches. The CDR3 loop spans 14 amino acids. The CDR3, as DNA: TGTGCCAGCAGCATATCGGGGGGCCAAGAGACCCAGTACTTC. It codes for CASSISGGQETQYF.

This chain connects TRBV29-1 to TRBJ2-7; 8 nucleotides align to TRBD1. This CDR3 is built from 15 residues. Looked up from germline, CDR1 is SQVTM and CDR2 is ANQGSEA. The trim removed 2 bases at V and 3 bases at J, leaving 9 bases unmatched. The CDR3 DNA reads TGCAGCGTTGAAATTTTAGGACAGGGAAACTACGAGCAGTACTTC. Translation gives CSVEILGQGNYEQYF.

This chain uses TRBV12-3 or TRBV12-4 with TRBJ1-4; tentative D call: TRBD1 (5 bases). V gave up 3 bases and J gave up 7 bases, with 9 bases separating them. This CDR3 spans 13 amino acids. The CDR3 DNA is TGTGCCAGCAGTTTTAGGGGTAGTGAAAAACTGTTTTTT. It is translated as CASSFRGSEKLFF.

A single count supports this clone. The chain has TRBV6-5 and TRBJ2-3; the D gene is possibly TRBD1 (5 bases). Germline CDR1 is MNHEY and CDR2 is SVGAGI. The V and J ends lost 0 bases and 4 bases respectively, with 5 bases between them. There are 13 residues in the CDR3. In DNA, the CDR3 is TGTGCCAGCAGTTACTCAGGGGCAGATACGCAGTATTTT. The encoded protein is CASSYSGADTQYF.

V and J are TRBV15 and TRBJ2-3; D not certain. The CDR3 spans 14 residues. CDR1 and CDR2 (germline): LNHNV, YYDKDF (reference sequence). Trimming removed 3 bases at V and 6 bases at J, with 13 bases between. CDR3 sequence reads: CATSRDRLEDTQYF. CDR3 DNA: TGTGCCACCAGCAGGGATAGACTGGAGGATACGCAGTATTTT.

V is TRBV9 and J is TRBJ2-3, with TRBD1 matching 8 bases. J lost 2 bases, V lost 0 bases, and 8 bases had no gene match. The CDR3 loop spans 17 amino acids. The germline gives CDR1 SGDLS, CDR2 YYNGEE. In DNA, the CDR3 is TGTGCCAGCAGCGTAGCTTTGGCAGGGGGCGACACAGATACGCAGTATTTT. Translation: CASSVALAGGDTDTQYF.

The rearrangement uses TRBV7-2 and TRBJ1-5; D possibly corresponds to TRBD1 (6 bases). CDR3 length: 14 residues. Deletions cut 5 bases from V and 3 bases from J, with 11 bases between. Germline V gene sequence: CDR1 SGHTA, CDR2 FQGNSA. CDR3 sequence: CASSHREPNQPQHF. The CDR3 coding sequence is TGTGCCAGCAGCCACAGGGAGCCCAATCAGCCCCAGCATTTT.

This chain joins TRBV5-1 and TRBJ1-2, with D tentatively TRBD1 (6 bases). This CDR3 region has 14 residues. Germline loops: CDR1 SGHRS, CDR2 YFSETQ. V shed 4 bases and J shed 1 base, with 11 bases lying between them. The CDR3 sequence: CASSGGHNNYGYTF. DNA for the CDR3: TGCGCCAGCAGCGGGGGACACAATAACTATGGCTACACCTTC. Full variable domain (missing parts from reference TRBV5-1 and TRBJ1-2): KAGVTQTPRYLIKTRGQQVTLSCSPISGHRSVSWYQQTPGQGLQFLFEYFSETQRNKGNFPGRFSGRQFSNSRSEMNVSTLELGDSALYLCASSGGHNNYGYTFGSGTRLTVV.

This clone was recorded a few times. This chain uses TRBV5-1 with TRBJ2-1, with TRBD2 matching over 10 bases. The germline V gene encodes CDR1 SGHRS and CDR2 YFSETQ. The CDR3 contains 14 residues. The junction had 9 bases not matched to a gene; V was cut back by 5 bases and J by 10 bases. CDR3 in amino acids: CASSQGSGRLEQFF. The CDR3, as DNA: TGCGCCAGCAGTCAGGGTAGCGGGAGGTTGGAGCAGTTCTTC.

The chain has TRBV29-1 and TRBJ1-4; D is undetermined. Between the trimmed V and J ends, which lost 4 bases and 4 bases, there was a span of 10 bases. The CDR3 sequence is 13 residues long. Per the germline V gene, CDR1 is SQVTM and CDR2 is ANQGSEA. The CDR3 here is CSVGGVSNEKLFF. In DNA form, the CDR3 reads TGCAGCGTTGGCGGAGTCAGTAATGAAAAACTGTTTTTT.

This chain joins TRBV28 and TRBJ2-5; perhaps TRBD2 as D (7 bases). CDR3 length: 16 residues. V lost 2 bases, J lost 1 base, and 14 bases lay in between. Germline-derived CDR1 and CDR2 are MDHEN and SYDVKM. The CDR3 reads CASSLIEGEGQETQYF. DNA of the CDR3: TGTGCCAGCAGTTTAATTGAGGGGGAGGGCCAAGAGACCCAGTACTTC.

J is TRBJ1-1 and V is TRBV5-5; 7 bases match TRBD1. Germline V lookup: CDR1 SGHKS, CDR2 YYEKEE (reference sequence). The CDR3 has 15 residues. Germline trimming cut 4 bases from V and 5 bases from J; bases unmatched to any gene: 11. The CDR3 region is CASSIRGQTRTEAFF. CDR3 nucleotide sequence: TGTGCCAGCAGCATCAGGGGACAGACAAGGACTGAAGCTTTCTTT.

The CDR3 sequence: CAISEPTSSYNEQFF. The CDR3, as DNA: TGTGCCATCAGTGAGCCAACGAGCTCCTACAATGAGCAGTTCTTC. The chain combines TRBV10-3 with TRBJ2-1, with D uncertain. The V gene's germline CDR1 is ENHRY and CDR2 SYGVKD. With 2 bases removed from V and 0 bases from J, the gap between germline ends came to 8 bases. The CDR3 totals 15 residues.

J is TRBJ2-5 and V is TRBV2, with D possibly matching TRBD1 (6 bases). This CDR3 contains 13 residues. Germline V gives CDR1 SNHLY, CDR2 FYNNEI. Deletions cut 7 bases from V and 4 bases from J, with 13 bases between. The CDR3 region has the DNA TGTGCCAGCAAGGGGGAACAGTTAGAGACCCAGTACTTC. Translated: CASKGEQLETQYF.

This clone was picked up one time. The chain recombines TRBV30 with TRBJ1-1; D possibly corresponds to TRBD1 (5 bases). Deletions cut 4 bases from V and 3 bases from J, with 12 bases between. The CDR3 runs to 13 residues. Germline CDR1 GTSNPN, CDR2 SVGIG (reference sequence). CDR3 sequence: CAWTASGDTEAFF. CDR3 coding DNA: TGTGCCTGGACCGCGTCGGGGGACACTGAAGCTTTCTTT.

In its sample, this clone was seen a few times. The genes are TRBV7-9 and TRBJ2-3; D call uncertain. This CDR3 has 12 amino acids. Germline loops: CDR1 SEHNR, CDR2 FQNEAQ (reference sequence). V shed 5 bases and J shed 2 bases, with 5 bases lying between them. Here the CDR3 reads CASSPSTDTQYF. The CDR3 DNA reads TGTGCCAGCAGCCCCTCCACAGATACGCAGTATTTT. The complete variable domain, with remaining parts taken from reference TRBV7-9 and TRBJ2-3, reads DTGVSQNPRHKITKRGQNVTFRCDPISEHNRLYWYRQTLGQGPEFLTYFQNEAQLEKSRLLSDRFSAERPKGSFSTLEIQRTEQGDSAMYLCASSPSTDTQYFGPGTRLTVL.

This chain links TRBV28 with TRBJ1-5; D is perhaps TRBD1 (5 bases). Germline CDR1 reads MDHEN; CDR2 reads SYDVKM. The CDR3 totals 14 residues. Trimming cost V 10 bases and J 6 bases, with 19 bases left between them. As DNA, the CDR3 is TGTGCCAACTCCCCCGGGGGTTACAGTCAGCCCCAGCATTTT. Amino acids: CANSPGGYSQPQHF.

The V call is TRBV18, the J call TRBJ1-1; D is undetermined. V lost 5 bases and J lost 1, with 8 bases in between. This CDR3 is built from 13 residues. Germline V CDR1 and CDR2: KGHSH, LQKENI. The CDR3 loop reads CASSDSGNTEAFF. CDR3 nucleotide sequence: TGTGCCAGCTCAGACTCGGGGAACACTGAAGCTTTCTTT.

The V gene is TRBV6-5, the J gene TRBJ2-3, with D unclear. The V gene lost 4 bases and the J gene lost 0 bases, with 2 bases spanning the gap. Germline V gene sequence: CDR1 MNHEY, CDR2 SVGAGI. The CDR3 is made up of 12 amino acids. The CDR3 loop is CASSSSTDTQYF. The CDR3 DNA follows: TGTGCCAGCAGTTCTAGCACAGATACGCAGTATTTT.